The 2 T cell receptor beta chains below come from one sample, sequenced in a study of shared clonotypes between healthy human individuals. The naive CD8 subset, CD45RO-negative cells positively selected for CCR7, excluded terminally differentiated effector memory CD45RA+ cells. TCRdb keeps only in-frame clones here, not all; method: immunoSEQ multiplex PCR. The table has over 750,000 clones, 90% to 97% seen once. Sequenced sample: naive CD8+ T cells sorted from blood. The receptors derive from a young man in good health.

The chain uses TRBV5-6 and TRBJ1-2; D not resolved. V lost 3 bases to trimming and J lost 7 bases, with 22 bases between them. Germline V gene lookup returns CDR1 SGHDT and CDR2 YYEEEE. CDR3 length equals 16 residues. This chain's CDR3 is CASSSTNAVLAAGYTF. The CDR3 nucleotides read TGTGCCAGCAGCTCAACTAATGCGGTCCTTGCTGCTGGCTACACCTTC.

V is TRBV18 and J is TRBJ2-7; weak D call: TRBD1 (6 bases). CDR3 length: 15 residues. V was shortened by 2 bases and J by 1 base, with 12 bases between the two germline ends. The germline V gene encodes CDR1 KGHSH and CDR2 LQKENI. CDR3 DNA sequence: TGTGCCAGCTCACCAGGGGACATTCCTTCCTACGAGCAGTACTTC. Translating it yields CASSPGDIPSYEQYF.